These T cell receptor beta chains were read from a single sample in a study of cytomegalovirus exposure and HLA in healthy donors. Sequencing used immunoSEQ multiplex PCR; TCRdb keeps in-frame clones, though not all of them. The sample yields some 200,000 clones, around four fifths seen once. The sample taken for sequencing was PBMCs. These receptors all come from a woman aged 40 to 49 in good health and CMV-seronegative. Both conserved end residues are part of each CDR3. The D gene is left open where the match is weak. The listing skips clone size in some rows; elsewhere it reads once, few, many or a size class.

D,J,size,V,DNA,CDR3
TRBD2,TRBJ2-5,.,TRBV7-6,TGTGCCAGCAGCTTATACCGTGCGGGAGGGCGCGAGACCCAGTACTTC,CASSLYRAGGRETQYF
TRBD2,TRBJ2-7,.,TRBV28,TGTGCCAGCAGTTCTTTAGCGGGGGGTATTTACGAGCAGTACTTC,CASSSLAGGIYEQYF
.,TRBJ2-1,once,TRBV9,TGTGCCAGCAGCGTTCTAAGCTCCTACAATGAGCAGTTCTTC,CASSVLSSYNEQFF
.,TRBJ2-7,.,TRBV27,TGTGCCAGCAGTTTTTTGGGCCAGGGTTCCTACGAGCAGTACTTC,CASSFLGQGSYEQYF
.,TRBJ2-7,.,TRBV9,TGTGCCAGCAGCCGGGACCTGAGTTTGGGGGCGAAACAGTACTTC,CASSRDLSLGAKQYF
.,TRBJ1-1,.,TRBV7-9,TGTGCCAGCAGCTTAGCGCTGGAGACTGAAGCTTTCTTT,CASSLALETEAFF
.,TRBJ1-3,.,TRBV30,TGTGCCTGGAAGGGGGGGGGCTCTGGAAACACCATATATTTT,CAWKGGGSGNTIYF
TRBD2,TRBJ2-6,.,TRBV30,TGTGCCTGGTCGGGAGGGACAAGAAGCTCTGGGGCCAACGTCCTGACTTTC,CAWSGGTRSSGANVLTF
.,TRBJ1-2,.,TRBV30,TGTGCCTGGAGTGTAATTCAGGCTGGGGGCTACACCTTC,CAWSVIQAGGYTF
TRBD2,TRBJ2-3,.,TRBV30,TGTGCCTGGAGTGTTCTAGCGGGGGGTCCGGATACGCAGTATTTT,CAWSVLAGGPDTQYF
TRBD1,TRBJ2-7,.,TRBV15,TGTGCCACCAGCGGGGGACAGACAATCTACGAGCAGTACTTC,CATSGGQTIYEQYF
.,TRBJ1-1,once,TRBV23-1,TGCGCCAGCTCGAGGAGGTCGACGGACACTGAAGCTTTCTTT,CASSRRSTDTEAFF
.,TRBJ1-2,.,TRBV5-1,TGCGCCAGCAGCTCCTCGACAGCGAACTATGGCTACACCTTC,CASSSSTANYGYTF
.,TRBJ2-7,.,TRBV5-8,TGTGCCAGCAGCCAAGCGCTAATTCCTACGAGGCAGTACTTC,CASSQALIPTRQYF
.,TRBJ1-6,.,TRBV7-2,TGTGCCAGCAGCCCTTGGGGCTCCCATGAAGGGACCCTCCACTTT,CASSPWGSHEGTLHF